This T cell receptor beta chain was captured by sequencing in a study of shared clonotypes between healthy human individuals (TCRdb year 2020). In terms of the full investigation: A couple of women and a few men aged 18 to 49 years were included in the cohort. Per donor, three plates each were used for CD4 naive and CD4 memory, two for CD8 naive, and one for CD8 memory. The study deeply sequenced blood TCR repertoires of about 5 healthy adults to estimate repertoire size and the extent of clonotype sharing between individuals. Different laboratories and diverse techniques were used to prepare libraries and sequence TCR repertoires, to increase sequencing depth and limit assay-specific biases. Per donor, leukapheresis produced somewhere between about 0.94 and 8.9 billion PBMCs. Study-wide findings and limitations: Estimated clonotype richness was generally larger for naive than for memory subsets. Sampling was restricted to blood, and TCR repertoires in tissues likely differ from the TCR repertoires found in blood. Sharing across four donors was observed for around 5% of naive CD4, less than 4% of naive CD8, roughly 2.3% of memory CD4, and about 0.4% of memory CD8 clonotypes. Pairwise subsampling led to the expectation that sequencing depth would affect the degree of clonotype sharing among donors. The small number of donors limited the genetic and exposure-history diversity represented. Clonotypes shared by all four sorted-subset donors showed higher generation probabilities than non-shared clonotypes. Incomplete sequencing was indicated by rarefaction of sorted-subset datasets, despite the large sequencing depth.

V lost 1 base and J lost 4 bases, and the count of bases not matched to a germline gene is 10. The CDR3 spans 17 residues, from the cysteine through the phenylalanine. Just CDR3 DNA is preserved here, 51 bases in frame from base 1. The germline V gene encodes CDR1 GTSNPN and CDR2 SVGIG (reference sequence). A single count supports this clone. There is no known antigen for this receptor. Base quality data are lacking; no much larger clone is found one base away. Healthy HIV-negative adults with no recently reported acute infections or vaccinations were included as donors. Every donor was a Caucasian adult living in Nashville, Tennessee, USA. CD4+ T cells were enriched by magnetic negative selection; naive cells were then positively selected on CD45RA, and the negative fraction formed the memory subset. Blood was obtained by leukapheresis, after which PBMCs were separated by Ficoll-Histopaque density gradient centrifugation and cryopreserved in liquid nitrogen vapor phase. Purity and quantity of every magnetically sorted T cell population were checked by analytical flow cytometry. Genomic DNA was isolated from each sorted fraction and quantified by UV absorbance on a Nanodrop 2000c.

TCR CDR3 regions were amplified from genomic DNA by multiplex PCR using the deep immunoSEQ assay. Genomic DNA extracted from each cell subset was distributed evenly over all wells of several immunoSEQ 96-well plates, and each plate served as one replicate. For sorted subsets, roughly 0.2 ug genomic DNA, equal to about 30,000 T cell genomes, was loaded into each replicate PCR. Purified libraries were quantified with a Qubit 3.0 fluorometer, sized on a Bioanalyzer 2100, and re-quantified with the KAPA Library Quantification kit. Every immunoSEQ 96-well plate was sequenced on a separate single-read 150-cycle Illumina NextSeq 550 flow cell. On the study's bioinformatics: Because the immunoSEQ output held only junctional sequences and lacked quality scores, the filtering could not match the filtering applied to full-length reads. To assign V/J genes and CDR3, sequences were annotated against IMGT germline references using PyIR, a Python wrapper for IgBLAST v1.9. Reads with weak V/J assignments (E-value above 1e-6), missing CDR3, stop codons, out-of-frame junctions, or ambiguous translated residues were removed. A V3J clonotype was defined by an identical inferred V gene, J gene, and CDR3 amino acid sequence. Percentage overlap between repertoires was calculated by dividing the number of shared unique clonotypes by the size of the smaller repertoire. Richness of each repertoire was evaluated using RTK rarefaction, the Chao1 estimator, and Recon v2.1 estimates of unobserved clonotypes. For all TCRbeta clonotypes obtained by the gDNA method from a few donors, generation probabilities were computed with OLGA. This immuneACCESS table, as held by TCRdb, lists in-frame sequences with V and J called but not all clones. Of the missing ones, under half trace to an unresolved V gene in checked studies; the others have no known cause. The V and J calls and the clone size are those of that table, but D and trimming were determined from the DNA. The table for this sample lists some 2,100,000 clones; approximately 95% of them were counted only once. The leading ten clones occupy 0.13% of the sample.

This receptor chain uses TRBV30 and TRBJ1-5; TRBD1 aligns with 10 central bases. The clonotype originates from a man aged 18 to 29 in good health. Sequencing was performed on naive CD4+ T cells sorted from blood. The meaning of the sample's cell subset or site label: CD45RA+ positively selected. Here the CDR3 is given as CAWSEVGTGVLNQPQHF. The DNA reads as follows: TGTGCCTGGAGTGAGGTCGGGACAGGGGTTCTGAATCAGCCCCAGCATTTT.